This section outlines one TCR beta chain sequence together with its context. This CDR3 has 16 residues. CDR1 is LNHDA, CDR2 SQIVND, per germline (reference sequence). J gave up 7 bases and V 7 bases, and 14 bases lay outside the gene matches. The source of the sample is a study of blood T cell repertoires in COVID-19. Study-level background: There were acute and convalescent COVID-19 samples, and they came from the United States, Italy and Spain. Sample material is recorded as cDNA or gDNA derived from T cells, B-cell-depleted T cells, or PBMCs.

Repertoires were generated with immunoSEQ multiplex PCR, while TCRdb's copy carries only in-frame clones and drops some. The table records about 140,000 clones, 80% to 85% of them present only once. The chain employs TRBV19 and TRBJ2-4; 9 bases match TRBD1. Sequencing input: peripheral blood. The clonotype was recovered from a human donor in a cohort sampled during active COVID-19. This chain's CDR3 is CASTPTGQGTRNIQYF. The CDR3 DNA reads TGTGCCAGTACCCCCACGGGACAGGGAACAAGGAACATTCAGTACTTC. Variable domain in full (rest from reference TRBV19 and TRBJ2-4): DGGITQSPKYLFRKEGQNVTLSCEQNLNHDAMYWYRQDPGQGLRLIYYSQIVNDFQKGDIAEGYSVSREKKESFPLTVTSAQKNPTAFYLCASTPTGQGTRNIQYFGAGTRLSVL.